This note documents a single TCR beta chain sequence. As yet, its antigen is unknown. The data were produced by immunoSEQ multiplex PCR, yet TCRdb's version contains in-frame clones alone and is incomplete. The repertoire holds more than 40,000 clones, with more than 70% as singletons. The data were taken from a study of OX40 agonist ivuxolimab in advanced cancers. The study's findings and limits: CD8+ T cells were the subset that, on average, had more expanded clones than CD4+.

Material: CD4+ or CD8+ T cells sorted from blood, obtained in a trial of the OX40 agonist ivuxolimab. This clonotype originated in an adult with an advanced solid tumor such as melanoma, head and neck, liver or kidney cancer.

The CDR3 DNA follows: TGTGCCAGTAGTATGCGTATTAGGGCTAGCACCAATGAGCAGTTCTTC. This codes for CASSMRIRASTNEQFF. The chain couples TRBV19 to TRBJ2-1; TRBD2 might be the D (5 bases). Deletions cut 3 bases from V and 6 bases from J, with 18 bases between. The CDR3 is made up of 16 amino acids. The germline V gene has CDR1 LNHDA and CDR2 SQIVND (reference sequence).